This TCR beta chain was captured by sequencing in a study of T cells in Graves' hyperthyroidism and ophthalmopathy. Study-wide findings and caveats: Also found in blood were most expanded thyroid clonotypes above 0.001.

There were TCR beta CDR3 regions amplified from RNA transcripts. A first-round RT-PCR of the TCR CDR3 used the HTBI primer set. TCRdb fed the multiplex PCR reads into MiXCR, producing one record per CDR3 protein. The sample has approximately 300,000 distinct CDR3 sequences; roughly 17% are singletons. CDR3 length equals 13 residues. In germline, CDR1 is MNHEY, CDR2 SMNVEV (reference sequence). Trimming cost V 4 bases and J 6 bases, with 10 bases left between them. At least ten counts were recorded for this clonotype. Its specificity is not known. Hyperthyroidism was newly diagnosed in patients aged 18 to 65 (duration under 2 months). Uncontrolled infection, other autoimmune disease, pregnancy or lactation disqualified patients from enrolment. Diagnoses used clinical symptoms, serum thyroxine and TRAb, thyroid ultrasound and orbital computed tomography.

The V and J genes are TRBV27 and TRBJ2-1; D tentatively reads TRBD1 or TRBD2 (5 bases each). Input material: blood. This TCR derives from a young man with Graves' hyperthyroidism. The CDR3 DNA follows: TGTGCCAGCAGTTCCGGGACGCCCAATGAGCAGTTCTTC. Protein: CASSSGTPNEQFF.